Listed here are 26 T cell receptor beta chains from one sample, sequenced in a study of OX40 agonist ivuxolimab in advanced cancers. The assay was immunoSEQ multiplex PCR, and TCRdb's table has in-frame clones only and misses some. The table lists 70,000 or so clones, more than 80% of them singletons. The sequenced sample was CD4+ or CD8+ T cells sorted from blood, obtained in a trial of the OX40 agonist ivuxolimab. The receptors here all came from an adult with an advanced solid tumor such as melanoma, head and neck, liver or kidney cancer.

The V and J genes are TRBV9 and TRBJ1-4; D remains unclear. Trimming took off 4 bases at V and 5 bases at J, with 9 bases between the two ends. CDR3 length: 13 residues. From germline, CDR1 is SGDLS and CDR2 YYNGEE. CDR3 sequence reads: CASSPTPNEKLFF. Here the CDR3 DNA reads TGTGCCAGCAGCCCGACCCCGAATGAAAAACTGTTTTTT.

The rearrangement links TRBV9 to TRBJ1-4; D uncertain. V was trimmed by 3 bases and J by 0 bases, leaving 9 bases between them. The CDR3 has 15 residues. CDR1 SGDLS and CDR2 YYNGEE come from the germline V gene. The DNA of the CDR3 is TGTGCCAGCAGCGCCCCCGGGGCAACTAATGAAAAACTGTTTTTT. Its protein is CASSAPGATNEKLFF.

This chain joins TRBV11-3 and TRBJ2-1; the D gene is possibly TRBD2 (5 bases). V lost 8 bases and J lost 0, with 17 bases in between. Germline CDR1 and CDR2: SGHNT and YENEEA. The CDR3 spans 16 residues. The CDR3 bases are TGTGCCAGCTCTAACGGGGTATGGGGCTCCTACAATGAGCAGTTCTTC. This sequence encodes CASSNGVWGSYNEQFF.

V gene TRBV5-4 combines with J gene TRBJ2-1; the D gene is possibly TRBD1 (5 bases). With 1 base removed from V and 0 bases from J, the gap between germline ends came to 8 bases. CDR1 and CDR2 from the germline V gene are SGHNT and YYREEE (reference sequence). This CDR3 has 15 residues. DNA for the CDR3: TGTGCCAGCAGCTTGCGACAGAGCTCCTACAATGAGCAGTTCTTC. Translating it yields CASSLRQSSYNEQFF.

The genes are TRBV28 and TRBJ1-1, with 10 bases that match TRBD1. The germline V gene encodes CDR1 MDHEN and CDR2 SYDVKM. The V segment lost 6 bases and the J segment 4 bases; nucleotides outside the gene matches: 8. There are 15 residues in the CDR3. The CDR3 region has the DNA TGTGCCAGCAGCGCTCTCGACAGGGGGCGCACTGAAGCTTTCTTT. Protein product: CASSALDRGRTEAFF.

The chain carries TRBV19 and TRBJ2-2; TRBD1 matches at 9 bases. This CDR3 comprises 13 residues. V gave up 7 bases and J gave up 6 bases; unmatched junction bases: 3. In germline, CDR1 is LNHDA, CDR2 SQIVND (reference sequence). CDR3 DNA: TGTGCCAGTACCGACAGGGGGGCCGGGGAGCTGTTTTTT. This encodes CASTDRGAGELFF.

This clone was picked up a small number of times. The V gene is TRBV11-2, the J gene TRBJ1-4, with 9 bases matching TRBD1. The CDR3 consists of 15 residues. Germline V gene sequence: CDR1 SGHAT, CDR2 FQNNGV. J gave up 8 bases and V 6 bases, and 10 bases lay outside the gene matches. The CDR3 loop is CASSSGQGWGEKLFF. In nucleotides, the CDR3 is TGTGCCAGCAGTTCCGGACAGGGGTGGGGAGAAAAACTGTTTTTT.

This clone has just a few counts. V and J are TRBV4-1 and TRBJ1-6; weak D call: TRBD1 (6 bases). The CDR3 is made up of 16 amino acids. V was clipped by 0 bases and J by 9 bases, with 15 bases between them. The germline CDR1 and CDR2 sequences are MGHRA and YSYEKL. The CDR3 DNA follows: TGCGCCAGCAGCCAAGATGCGGGGGCTGCGGCTTCACCCCTCCACTTT. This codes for CASSQDAGAAASPLHF.

The CDR3 nucleotides read TGTGCCAGCAGTGAAGACGTGACAGGGGGTTGGCAGCCCCAGCATTTT. It codes for CASSEDVTGGWQPQHF. This chain uses TRBV2 with TRBJ1-5, with 9 nucleotides matching TRBD1. In germline, CDR1 is SNHLY, CDR2 FYNNEI. V trimming: 1 base; J trimming: 7 bases; junction bases outside the gene matches: 8. The length of the CDR3 is 16 residues.

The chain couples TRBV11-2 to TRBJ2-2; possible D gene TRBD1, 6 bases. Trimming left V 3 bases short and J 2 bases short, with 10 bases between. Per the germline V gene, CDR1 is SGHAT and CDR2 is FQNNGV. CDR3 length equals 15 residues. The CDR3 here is CASSFGRGNTGELFF. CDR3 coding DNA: TGTGCCAGCAGCTTCGGCAGGGGCAACACCGGGGAGCTGTTTTTT.

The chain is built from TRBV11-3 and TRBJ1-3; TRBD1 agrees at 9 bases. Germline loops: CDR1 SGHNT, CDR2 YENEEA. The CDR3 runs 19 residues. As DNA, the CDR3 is TGTGCAACATCCCCCGGACAGGGGTTCGAGACAAGACCTGGAAACACCATATATTTT. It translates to CATSPGQGFETRPGNTIYF.

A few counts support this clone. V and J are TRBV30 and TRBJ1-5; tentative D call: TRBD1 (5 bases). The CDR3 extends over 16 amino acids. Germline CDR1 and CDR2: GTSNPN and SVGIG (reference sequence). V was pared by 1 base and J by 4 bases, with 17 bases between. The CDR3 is CAWSAMTFWGNQPQHF. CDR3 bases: TGTGCCTGGAGTGCAATGACATTTTGGGGGAATCAGCCCCAGCATTTT.

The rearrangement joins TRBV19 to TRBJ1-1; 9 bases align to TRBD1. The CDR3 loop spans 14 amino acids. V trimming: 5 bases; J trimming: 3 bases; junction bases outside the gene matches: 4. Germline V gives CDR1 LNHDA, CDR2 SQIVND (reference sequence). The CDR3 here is CASSSGQGHTEAFF. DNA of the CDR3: TGTGCCAGTAGTTCCGGACAGGGGCACACTGAAGCTTTCTTT.

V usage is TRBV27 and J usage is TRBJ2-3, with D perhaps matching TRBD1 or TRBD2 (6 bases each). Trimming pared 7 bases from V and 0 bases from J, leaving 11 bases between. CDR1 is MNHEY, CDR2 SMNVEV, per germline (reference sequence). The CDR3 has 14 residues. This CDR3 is CASKGGPSTDTQYF. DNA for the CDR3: TGTGCCAGCAAGGGGGGCCCTAGCACAGATACGCAGTATTTT.

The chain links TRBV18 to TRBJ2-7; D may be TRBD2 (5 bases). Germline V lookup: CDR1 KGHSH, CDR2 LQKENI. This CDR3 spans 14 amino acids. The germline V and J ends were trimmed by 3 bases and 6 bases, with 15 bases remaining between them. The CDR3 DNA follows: TGTGCCAGCTCACCGGGGAGCGGAATCCTCGAGCAGTACTTC. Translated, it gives CASSPGSGILEQYF. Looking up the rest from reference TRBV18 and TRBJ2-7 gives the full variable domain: NAGVMQNPRHLVRRRGQEARLRCSPMKGHSHVYWYRQLPEEGLKFMVYLQKENIIDESGMPKERFSAEFPKEGPSILRIQQVVRGDSAAYFCASSPGSGILEQYFGPGTRLTVT.

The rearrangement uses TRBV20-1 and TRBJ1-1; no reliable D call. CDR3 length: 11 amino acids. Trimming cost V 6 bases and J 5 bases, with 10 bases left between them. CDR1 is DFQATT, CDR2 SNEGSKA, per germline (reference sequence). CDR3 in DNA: TGCAGTGCCGGCCGAGGAACTGAAGCTTTCTTT. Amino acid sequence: CSAGRGTEAFF.

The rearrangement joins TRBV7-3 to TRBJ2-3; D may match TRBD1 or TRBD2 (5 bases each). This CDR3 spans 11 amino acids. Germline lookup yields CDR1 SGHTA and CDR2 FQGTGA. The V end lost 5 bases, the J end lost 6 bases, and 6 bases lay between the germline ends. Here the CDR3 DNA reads TGTGCCAGCAGCGGGGGTGATACGCAGTATTTT. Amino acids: CASSGGDTQYF.

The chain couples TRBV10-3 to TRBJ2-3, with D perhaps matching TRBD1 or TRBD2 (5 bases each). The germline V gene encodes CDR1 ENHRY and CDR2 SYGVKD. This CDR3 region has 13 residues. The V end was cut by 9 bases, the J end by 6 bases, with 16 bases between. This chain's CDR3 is CAIPGPAADTQYF. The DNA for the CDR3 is TGTGCCATACCGGGGCCGGCAGCGGATACGCAGTATTTT.

The CDR3, as DNA: TGCGCCAGCAGCTCCACAGCGAACTCCTACAATGAGCAGTTCTTC. Its protein is CASSSTANSYNEQFF. The V and J genes are TRBV5-1 and TRBJ2-1; no clear D gene. The V and J ends lost 3 bases and 0 bases respectively, with 10 bases between them. Germline V gives CDR1 SGHRS, CDR2 YFSETQ. The CDR3 contains 15 residues.

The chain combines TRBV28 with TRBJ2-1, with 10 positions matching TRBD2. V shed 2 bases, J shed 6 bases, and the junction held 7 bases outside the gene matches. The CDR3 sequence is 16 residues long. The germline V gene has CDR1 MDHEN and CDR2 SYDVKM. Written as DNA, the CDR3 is TGTGCCAGCAGTTTAAGAGCGGGAGGGGGGTCCAATGAGCAGTTCTTC. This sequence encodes CASSLRAGGGSNEQFF.

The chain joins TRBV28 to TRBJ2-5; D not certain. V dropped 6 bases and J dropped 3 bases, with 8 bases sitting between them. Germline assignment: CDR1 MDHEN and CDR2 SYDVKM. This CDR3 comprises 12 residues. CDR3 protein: CASRGNKETQYF. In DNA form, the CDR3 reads TGTGCCAGCAGAGGGAACAAAGAGACCCAGTACTTC.

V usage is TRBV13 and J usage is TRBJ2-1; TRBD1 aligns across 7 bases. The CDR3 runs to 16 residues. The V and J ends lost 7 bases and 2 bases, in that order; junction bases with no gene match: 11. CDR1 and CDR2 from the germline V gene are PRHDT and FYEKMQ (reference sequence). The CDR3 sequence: CASKATGPNTYNEQFF. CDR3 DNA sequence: TGTGCCAGCAAGGCGACAGGGCCTAACACCTACAATGAGCAGTTCTTC.

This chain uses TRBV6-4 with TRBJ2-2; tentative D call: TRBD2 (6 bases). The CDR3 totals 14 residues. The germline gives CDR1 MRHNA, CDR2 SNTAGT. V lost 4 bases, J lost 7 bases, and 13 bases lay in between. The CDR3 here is CASSVAPGGGELFF. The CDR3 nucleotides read TGTGCCAGCAGTGTTGCTCCCGGGGGCGGGGAGCTGTTTTTT.

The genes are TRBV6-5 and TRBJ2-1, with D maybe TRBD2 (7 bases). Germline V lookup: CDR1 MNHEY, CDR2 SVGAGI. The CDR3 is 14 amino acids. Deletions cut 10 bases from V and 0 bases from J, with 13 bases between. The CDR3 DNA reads TGTGCCACCCTCGGGGGGCTCTCCTACAATGAGCAGTTCTTC. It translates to CATLGGLSYNEQFF.

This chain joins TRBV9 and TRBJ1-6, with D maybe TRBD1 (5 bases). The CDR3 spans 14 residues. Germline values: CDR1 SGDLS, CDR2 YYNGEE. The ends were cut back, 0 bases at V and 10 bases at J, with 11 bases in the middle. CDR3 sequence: CASSVEDIRSPLHF. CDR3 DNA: TGTGCCAGCAGCGTAGAGGACATACGATCACCCCTCCACTTT.

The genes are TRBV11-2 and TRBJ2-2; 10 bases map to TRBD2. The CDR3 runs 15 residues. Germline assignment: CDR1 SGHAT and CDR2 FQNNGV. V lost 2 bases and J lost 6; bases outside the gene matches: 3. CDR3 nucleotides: TGTGCCAGCAGCTTACTAGCGGGAGCCTCCGGGGAGCTGTTTTTT. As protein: CASSLLAGASGELFF.